This T cell receptor (beta chain) is from a study of OX40 agonist ivuxolimab in advanced cancers. Study-wide background: Ivuxolimab doses were 0.01, 0.1, 0.3, 1.5, 3 or 10 mg/kg every 2 weeks.

Here immunoSEQ multiplex PCR was the method, and the copy in TCRdb shows in-frame clones only, minus some. The sample carries tens of thousands of clones, around 90% recorded once. This specimen was CD4+ or CD8+ T cells sorted from blood, taken in a trial of the OX40 agonist ivuxolimab. The clonotype originates from an adult with an advanced solid tumor such as melanoma, head and neck, liver or kidney cancer.

The CDR3 loop reads CASSQYRSNTEAFF. The CDR3 bases are TGTGCCAGCAGCCAATACCGGAGTAACACTGAAGCTTTCTTT. V is TRBV14 and J is TRBJ1-1; no firm D call. The CDR3 spans 14 residues. V was cut by 2 bases and J by 2 bases, with 9 bases left in between. Germline assignment: CDR1 SGHDN and CDR2 FVKESK.